This record covers a single TCR beta chain. Antigen unknown. CDR3 length: 13 amino acids. Germline assignment: CDR1 SGHRS and CDR2 YFSETQ. Trimming left V 5 bases short and J 2 bases short, with 10 bases between. This sample is drawn from a study of shared clonotypes between healthy human individuals. Findings of the study overall: As a rule, naive subsets had a larger estimated richness than memory subsets.

Method: immunoSEQ multiplex PCR; TCRdb's copy keeps in-frame clones and lacks some. Found here are millions of clones, approximately 95% of them singletons; the top ten hold approximately 0.13%. J is TRBJ2-5 and V is TRBV5-1, with D possibly being TRBD1 (6 bases). The specimen sequenced was naive CD4+ T cells sorted from blood. The subset here: CD45RA+ positively selected. The clonotype comes from a young man in good health. The CDR3, as DNA: TGCGCCAGCAGGTCAAGGGGGCAAGAGACCCAGTACTTC. As protein: CASRSRGQETQYF.